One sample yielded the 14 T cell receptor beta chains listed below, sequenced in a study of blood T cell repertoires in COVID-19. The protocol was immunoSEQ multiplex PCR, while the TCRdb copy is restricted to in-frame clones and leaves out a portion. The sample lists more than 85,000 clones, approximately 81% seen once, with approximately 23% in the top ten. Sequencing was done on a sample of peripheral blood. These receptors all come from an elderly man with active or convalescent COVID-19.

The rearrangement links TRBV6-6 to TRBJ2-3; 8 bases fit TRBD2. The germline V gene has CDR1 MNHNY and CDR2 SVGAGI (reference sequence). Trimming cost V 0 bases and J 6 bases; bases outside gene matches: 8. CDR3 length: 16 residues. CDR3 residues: CASSYSSGVGGDTQYF. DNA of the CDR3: TGTGCCAGCAGTTACTCTAGCGGGGTGGGTGGGGATACGCAGTATTTT.

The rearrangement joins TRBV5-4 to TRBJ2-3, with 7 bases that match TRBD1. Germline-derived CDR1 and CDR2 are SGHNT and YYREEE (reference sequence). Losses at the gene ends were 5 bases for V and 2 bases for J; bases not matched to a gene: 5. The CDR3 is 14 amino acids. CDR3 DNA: TGTGCCAGCAGGTTACAGGGGCCCACAGATACGCAGTATTTT. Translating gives CASRLQGPTDTQYF.

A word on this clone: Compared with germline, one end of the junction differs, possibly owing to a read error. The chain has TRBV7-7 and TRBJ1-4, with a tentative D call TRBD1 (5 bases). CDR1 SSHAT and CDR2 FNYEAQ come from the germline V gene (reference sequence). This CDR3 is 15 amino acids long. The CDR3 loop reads CASSLGPGFGEKLFF. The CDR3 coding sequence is TGTGCTAGCAGCTTAGGTCCAGGGTTTGGTGAAAAACTGTTTTTT.

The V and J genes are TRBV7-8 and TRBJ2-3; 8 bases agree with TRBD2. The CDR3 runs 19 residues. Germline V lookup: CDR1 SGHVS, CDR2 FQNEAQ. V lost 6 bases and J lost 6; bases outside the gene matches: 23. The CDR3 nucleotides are TGTGCCAGCAGACTTCCAGCGGGGGCACCTGTTCGCGGGGCGGATACGCAGTATTTT. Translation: CASRLPAGAPVRGADTQYF.

CDR3 amino acids: CASSLQGATNEKLFF. CDR3 bases: TGTGCCAGCAGCTTACAAGGAGCAACTAATGAAAAACTGTTTTTT. The chain is built from TRBV5-5 and TRBJ1-4; D uncertain. V lost 2 bases and J 0 bases, leaving 8 bases between the germline ends. The CDR3 extends over 15 amino acids. CDR1 SGHKS and CDR2 YYEKEE come from the germline V gene (reference sequence).

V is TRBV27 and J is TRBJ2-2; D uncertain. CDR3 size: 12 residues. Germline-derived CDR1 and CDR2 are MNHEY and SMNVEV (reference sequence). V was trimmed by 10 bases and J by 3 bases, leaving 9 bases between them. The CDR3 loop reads CANDIDTGELFF. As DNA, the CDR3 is TGTGCCAACGACATAGACACCGGGGAGCTGTTTTTT.

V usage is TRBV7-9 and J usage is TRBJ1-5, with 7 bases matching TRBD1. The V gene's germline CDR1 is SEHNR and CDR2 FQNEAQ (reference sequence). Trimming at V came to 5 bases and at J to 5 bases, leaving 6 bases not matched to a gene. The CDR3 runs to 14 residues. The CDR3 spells CASSQGQVYQPQHF. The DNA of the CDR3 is TGTGCCAGCAGCCAAGGACAGGTCTATCAGCCCCAGCATTTT.

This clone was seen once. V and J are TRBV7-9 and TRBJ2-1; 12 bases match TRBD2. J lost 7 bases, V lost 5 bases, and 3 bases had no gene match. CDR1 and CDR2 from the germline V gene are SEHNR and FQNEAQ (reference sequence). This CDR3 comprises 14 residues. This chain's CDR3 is CASSPSGGANEQFF. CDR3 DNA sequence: TGTGCCAGCAGCCCTAGCGGGGGGGCGAATGAGCAGTTCTTC. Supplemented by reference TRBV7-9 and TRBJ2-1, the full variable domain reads DTGVSQNPRHKITKRGQNVTFRCDPISEHNRLYWYRQTLGQGPEFLTYFQNEAQLEKSRLLSDRFSAERPKGSFSTLEIQRTEQGDSAMYLCASSPSGGANEQFFGPGTRLTVL.

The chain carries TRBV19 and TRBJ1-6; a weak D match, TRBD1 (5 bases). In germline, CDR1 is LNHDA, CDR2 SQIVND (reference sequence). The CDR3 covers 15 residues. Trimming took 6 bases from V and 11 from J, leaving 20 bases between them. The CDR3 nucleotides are TGTGCCAGTAGCCCCGCGGGGGAATTTTTCCCACCCCTCCACTTT. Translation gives CASSPAGEFFPPLHF.

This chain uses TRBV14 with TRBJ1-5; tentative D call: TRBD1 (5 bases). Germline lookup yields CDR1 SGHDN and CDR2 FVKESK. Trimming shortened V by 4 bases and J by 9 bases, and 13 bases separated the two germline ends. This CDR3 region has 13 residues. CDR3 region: CASSLTGPGPQHF. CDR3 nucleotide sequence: TGTGCCAGCAGCCTTACAGGTCCGGGGCCCCAGCATTTT.

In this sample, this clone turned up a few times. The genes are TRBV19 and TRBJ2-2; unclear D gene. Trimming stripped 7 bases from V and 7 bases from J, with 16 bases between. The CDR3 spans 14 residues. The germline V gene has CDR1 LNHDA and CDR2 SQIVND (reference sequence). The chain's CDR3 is CASNPGRSIGELFF. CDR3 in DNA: TGTGCCAGTAACCCTGGCCGCTCCATCGGGGAGCTGTTTTTT. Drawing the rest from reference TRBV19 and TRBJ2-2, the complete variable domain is DGGITQSPKYLFRKEGQNVTLSCEQNLNHDAMYWYRQDPGQGLRLIYYSQIVNDFQKGDIAEGYSVSREKKESFPLTVTSAQKNPTAFYLCASNPGRSIGELFFGEGSRLTVL.

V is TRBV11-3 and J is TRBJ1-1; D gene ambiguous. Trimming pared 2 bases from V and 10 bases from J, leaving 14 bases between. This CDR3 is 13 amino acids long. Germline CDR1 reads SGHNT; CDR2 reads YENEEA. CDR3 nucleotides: TGTGCCAGCAGCTTAAAACCGGGTTTTAGAGCTTTCTTT. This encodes CASSLKPGFRAFF.

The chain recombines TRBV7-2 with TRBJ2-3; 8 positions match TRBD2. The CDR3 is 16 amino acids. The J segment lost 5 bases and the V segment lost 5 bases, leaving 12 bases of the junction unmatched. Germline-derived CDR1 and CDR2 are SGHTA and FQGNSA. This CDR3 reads CASSPRGAGVRDTQYF. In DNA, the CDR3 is TGTGCCAGCAGCCCCCGGGGAGCGGGGGTACGAGATACGCAGTATTTT.

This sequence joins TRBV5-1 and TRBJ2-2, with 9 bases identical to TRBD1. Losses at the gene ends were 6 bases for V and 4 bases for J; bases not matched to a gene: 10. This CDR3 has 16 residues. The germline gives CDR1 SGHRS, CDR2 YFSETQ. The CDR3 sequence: CASTPRGQGGTGELFF. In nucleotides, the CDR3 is TGCGCCAGCACGCCGCGGGGACAGGGTGGCACCGGGGAGCTGTTTTTT.